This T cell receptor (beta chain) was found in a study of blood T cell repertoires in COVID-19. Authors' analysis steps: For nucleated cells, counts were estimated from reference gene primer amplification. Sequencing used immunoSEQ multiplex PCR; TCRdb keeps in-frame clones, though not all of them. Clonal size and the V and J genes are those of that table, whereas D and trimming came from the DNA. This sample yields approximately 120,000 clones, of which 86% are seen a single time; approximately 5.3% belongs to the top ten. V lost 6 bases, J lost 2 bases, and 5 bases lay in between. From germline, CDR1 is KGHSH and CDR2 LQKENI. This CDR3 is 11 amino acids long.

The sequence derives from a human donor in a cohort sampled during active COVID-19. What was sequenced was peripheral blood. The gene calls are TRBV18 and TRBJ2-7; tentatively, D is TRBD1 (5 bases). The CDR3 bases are TGTGCCAGCTCGGACACCTACGAGCAGTACTTC. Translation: CASSDTYEQYF.